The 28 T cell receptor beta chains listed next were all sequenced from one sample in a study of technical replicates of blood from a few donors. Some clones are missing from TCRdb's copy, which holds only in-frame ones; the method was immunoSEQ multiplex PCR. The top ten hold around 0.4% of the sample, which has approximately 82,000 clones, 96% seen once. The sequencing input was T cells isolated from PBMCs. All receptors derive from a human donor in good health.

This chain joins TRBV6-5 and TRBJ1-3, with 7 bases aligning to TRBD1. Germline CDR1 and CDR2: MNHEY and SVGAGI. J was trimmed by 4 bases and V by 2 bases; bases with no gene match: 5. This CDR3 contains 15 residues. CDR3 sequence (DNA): TGTGCCAGCAGTTACACCCCGACAGGGGGAAACACCATATATTTT. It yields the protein CASSYTPTGGNTIYF.

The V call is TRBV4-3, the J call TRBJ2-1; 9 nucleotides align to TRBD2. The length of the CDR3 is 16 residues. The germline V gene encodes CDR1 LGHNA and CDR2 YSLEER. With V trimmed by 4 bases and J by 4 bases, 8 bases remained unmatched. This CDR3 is CASSRLAGVDYNEQFF. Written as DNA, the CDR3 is TGCGCCAGCAGCCGTTTAGCGGGAGTAGATTACAATGAGCAGTTCTTC.

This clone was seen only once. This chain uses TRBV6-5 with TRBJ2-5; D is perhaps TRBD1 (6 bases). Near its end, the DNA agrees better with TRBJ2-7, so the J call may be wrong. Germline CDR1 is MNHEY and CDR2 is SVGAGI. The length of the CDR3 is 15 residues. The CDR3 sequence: CASSYKGPGANEQYF. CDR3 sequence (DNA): TGTGCCAGCAGTTACAAGGGACCAGGGGCCAACGAGCAGTACTTC.

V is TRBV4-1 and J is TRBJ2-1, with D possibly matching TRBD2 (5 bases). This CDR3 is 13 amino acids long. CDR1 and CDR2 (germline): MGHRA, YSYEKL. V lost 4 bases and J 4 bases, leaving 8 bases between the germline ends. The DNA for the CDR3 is TGCGCCAGCAGCCCCGGGGTTTACAATGAGCAGTTCTTC. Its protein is CASSPGVYNEQFF.

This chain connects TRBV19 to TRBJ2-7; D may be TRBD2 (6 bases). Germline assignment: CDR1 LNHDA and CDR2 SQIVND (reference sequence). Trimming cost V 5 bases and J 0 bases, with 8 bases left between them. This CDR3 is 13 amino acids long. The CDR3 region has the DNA TGTGCCAGTAGTGCGGGGTTCTCCTACGAGCAGTACTTC. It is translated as CASSAGFSYEQYF.

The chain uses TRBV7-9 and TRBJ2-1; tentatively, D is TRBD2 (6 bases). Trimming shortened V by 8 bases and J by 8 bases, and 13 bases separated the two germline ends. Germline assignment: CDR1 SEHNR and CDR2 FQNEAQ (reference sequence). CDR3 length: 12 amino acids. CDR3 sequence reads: CASRLSGDEQFF. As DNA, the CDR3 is TGTGCCAGCCGACTCTCGGGGGATGAGCAGTTCTTC.

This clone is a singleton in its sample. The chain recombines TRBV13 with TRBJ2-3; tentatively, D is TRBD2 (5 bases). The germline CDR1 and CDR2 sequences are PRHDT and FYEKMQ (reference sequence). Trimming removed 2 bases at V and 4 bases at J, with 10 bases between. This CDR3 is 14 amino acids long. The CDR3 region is CASSLSARADTQYF. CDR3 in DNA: TGTGCCAGCAGCTTAAGTGCGCGGGCAGATACGCAGTATTTT.

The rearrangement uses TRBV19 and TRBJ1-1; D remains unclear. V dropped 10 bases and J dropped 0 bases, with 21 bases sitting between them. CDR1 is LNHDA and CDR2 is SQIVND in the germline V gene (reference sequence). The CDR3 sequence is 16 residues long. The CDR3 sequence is CATGQRGGPMNTEAFF. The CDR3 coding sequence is TGTGCCACCGGCCAACGGGGTGGCCCCATGAACACTGAAGCTTTCTTT.

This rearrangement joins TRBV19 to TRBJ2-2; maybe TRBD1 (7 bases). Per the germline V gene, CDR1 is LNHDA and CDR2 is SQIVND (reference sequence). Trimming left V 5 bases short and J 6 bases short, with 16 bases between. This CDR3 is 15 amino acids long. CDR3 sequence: CASSSTSRGAGELFF. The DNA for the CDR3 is TGTGCCAGTAGTTCCACTAGCAGGGGGGCCGGGGAGCTGTTTTTT.

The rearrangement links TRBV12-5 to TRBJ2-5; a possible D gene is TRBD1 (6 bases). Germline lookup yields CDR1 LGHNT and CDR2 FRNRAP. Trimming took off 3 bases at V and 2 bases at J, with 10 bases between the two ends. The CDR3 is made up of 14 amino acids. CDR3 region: CASGFKDSQETQYF. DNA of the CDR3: TGTGCTAGTGGTTTTAAGGACAGTCAAGAGACCCAGTACTTC.

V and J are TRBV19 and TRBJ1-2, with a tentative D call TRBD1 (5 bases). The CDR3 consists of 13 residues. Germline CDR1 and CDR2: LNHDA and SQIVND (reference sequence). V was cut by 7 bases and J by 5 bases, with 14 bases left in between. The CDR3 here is CASTGRVRYGYTF. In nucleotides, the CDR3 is TGTGCCAGTACAGGCAGGGTGAGGTATGGCTACACCTTC. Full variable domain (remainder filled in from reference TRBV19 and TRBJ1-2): DGGITQSPKYLFRKEGQNVTLSCEQNLNHDAMYWYRQDPGQGLRLIYYSQIVNDFQKGDIAEGYSVSREKKESFPLTVTSAQKNPTAFYLCASTGRVRYGYTFGSGTRLTVV.

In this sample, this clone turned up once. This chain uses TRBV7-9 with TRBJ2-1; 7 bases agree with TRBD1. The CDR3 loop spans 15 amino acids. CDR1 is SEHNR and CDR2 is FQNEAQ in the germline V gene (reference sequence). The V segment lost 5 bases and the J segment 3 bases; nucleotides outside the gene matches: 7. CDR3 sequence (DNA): TGTGCCAGCAGCGCCCGGGACAGCGTCTACAATGAGCAGTTCTTC. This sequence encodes CASSARDSVYNEQFF. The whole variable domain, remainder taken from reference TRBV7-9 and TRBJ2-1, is DTGVSQNPRHKITKRGQNVTFRCDPISEHNRLYWYRQTLGQGPEFLTYFQNEAQLEKSRLLSDRFSAERPKGSFSTLEIQRTEQGDSAMYLCASSARDSVYNEQFFGPGTRLTVL.

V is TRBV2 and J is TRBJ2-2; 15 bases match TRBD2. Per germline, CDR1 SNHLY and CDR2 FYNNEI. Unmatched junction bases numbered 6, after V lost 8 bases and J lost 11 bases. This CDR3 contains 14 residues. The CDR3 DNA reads TGTGCCAGCGGGACTAGCGGGAGGAGAGGAGAGCTGTTTTTT. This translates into CASGTSGRRGELFF.

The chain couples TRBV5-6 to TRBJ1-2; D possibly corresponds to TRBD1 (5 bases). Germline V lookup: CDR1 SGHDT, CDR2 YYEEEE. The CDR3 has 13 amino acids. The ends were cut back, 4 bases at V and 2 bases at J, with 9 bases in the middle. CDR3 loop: CASSRAGNYGYTF. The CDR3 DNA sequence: TGTGCCAGCAGCCGGGCAGGGAACTATGGCTACACCTTC.

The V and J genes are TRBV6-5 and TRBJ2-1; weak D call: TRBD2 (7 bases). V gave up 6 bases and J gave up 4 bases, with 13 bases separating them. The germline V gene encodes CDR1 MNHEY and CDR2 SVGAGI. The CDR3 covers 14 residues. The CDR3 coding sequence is TGTGCCAGCAGGGGGGGGGCCCGATACAATGAGCAGTTCTTC. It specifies CASRGGARYNEQFF.

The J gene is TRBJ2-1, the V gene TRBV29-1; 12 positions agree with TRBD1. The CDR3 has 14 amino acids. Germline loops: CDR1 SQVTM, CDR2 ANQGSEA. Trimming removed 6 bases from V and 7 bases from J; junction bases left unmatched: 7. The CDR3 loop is CSVNRDRGLNEQFF. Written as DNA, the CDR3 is TGCAGCGTGAACCGGGACAGGGGGCTTAATGAGCAGTTCTTC.

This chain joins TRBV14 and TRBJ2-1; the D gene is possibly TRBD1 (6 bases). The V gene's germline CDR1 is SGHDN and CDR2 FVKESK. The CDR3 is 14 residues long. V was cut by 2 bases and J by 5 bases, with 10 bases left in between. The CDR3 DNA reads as TGTGCCAGCAGCCAAACAGGGAAGGACAATGAGCAGTTCTTC. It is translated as CASSQTGKDNEQFF.

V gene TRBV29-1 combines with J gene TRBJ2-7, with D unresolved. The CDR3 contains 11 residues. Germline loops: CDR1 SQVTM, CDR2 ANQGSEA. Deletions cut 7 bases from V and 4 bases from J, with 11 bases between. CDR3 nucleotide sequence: TGCAGCGCGAAAGCAGGATACGAGCAGTACTTC. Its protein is CSAKAGYEQYF.

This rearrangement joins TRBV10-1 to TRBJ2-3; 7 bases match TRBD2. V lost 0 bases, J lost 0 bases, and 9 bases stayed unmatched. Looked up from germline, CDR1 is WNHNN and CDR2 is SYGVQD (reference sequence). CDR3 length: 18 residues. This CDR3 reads CASSESTRLAASTDTQYF. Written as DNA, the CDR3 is TGCGCCAGCAGTGAGTCGACTCGGCTAGCGGCTAGCACAGATACGCAGTATTTT.

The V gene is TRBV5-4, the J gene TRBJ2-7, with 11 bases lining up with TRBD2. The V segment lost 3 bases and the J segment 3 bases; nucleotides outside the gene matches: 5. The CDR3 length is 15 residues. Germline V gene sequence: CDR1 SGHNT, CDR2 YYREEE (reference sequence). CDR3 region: CASSSAGTSGYEQYF. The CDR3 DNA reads TGTGCCAGCAGCTCAGCCGGGACTAGCGGCTACGAGCAGTACTTC.

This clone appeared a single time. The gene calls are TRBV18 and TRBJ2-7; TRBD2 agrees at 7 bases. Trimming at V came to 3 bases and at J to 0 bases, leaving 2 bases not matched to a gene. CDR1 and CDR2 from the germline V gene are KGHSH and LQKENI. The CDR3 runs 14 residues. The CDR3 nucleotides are TGTGCCAGCTCACCCCTAGCGGACTCCTACGAGCAGTACTTC. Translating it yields CASSPLADSYEQYF.

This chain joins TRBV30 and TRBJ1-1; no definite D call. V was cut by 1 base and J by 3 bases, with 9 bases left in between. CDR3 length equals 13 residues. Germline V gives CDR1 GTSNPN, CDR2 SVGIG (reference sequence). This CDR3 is CAWSGQAYTEAFF. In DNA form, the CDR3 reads TGTGCCTGGAGTGGCCAGGCGTACACTGAAGCTTTCTTT. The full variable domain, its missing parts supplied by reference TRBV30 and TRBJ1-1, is SQTIHQWPATLVQPVGSPLSLECTVEGTSNPNLYWYRQAAGRGLQLLFYSVGIGQISSEVPQNLSASRPQDRQFILSSKKLLLSDSGFYLCAWSGQAYTEAFFGQGTRLTVV.

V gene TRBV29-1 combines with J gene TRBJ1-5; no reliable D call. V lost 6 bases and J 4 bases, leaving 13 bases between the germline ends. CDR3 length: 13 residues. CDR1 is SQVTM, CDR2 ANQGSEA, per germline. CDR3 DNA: TGCAGCGTCCGGCCGACTGTGAATCAGCCCCAGCATTTT. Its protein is CSVRPTVNQPQHF.

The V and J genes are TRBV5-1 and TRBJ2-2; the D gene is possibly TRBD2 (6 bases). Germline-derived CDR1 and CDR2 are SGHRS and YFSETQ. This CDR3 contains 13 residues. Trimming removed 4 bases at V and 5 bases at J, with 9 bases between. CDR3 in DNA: TGCGCCAGCAGCCCGGGACTTACCGGGGAGCTGTTTTTT. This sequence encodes CASSPGLTGELFF.

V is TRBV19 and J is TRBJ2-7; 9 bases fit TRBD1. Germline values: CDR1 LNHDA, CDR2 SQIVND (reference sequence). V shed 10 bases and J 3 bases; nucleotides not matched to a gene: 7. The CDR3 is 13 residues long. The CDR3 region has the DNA TGTGCCACCCAACCGGACAGGGGCTACGAGCAGTACTTC. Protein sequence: CATQPDRGYEQYF.

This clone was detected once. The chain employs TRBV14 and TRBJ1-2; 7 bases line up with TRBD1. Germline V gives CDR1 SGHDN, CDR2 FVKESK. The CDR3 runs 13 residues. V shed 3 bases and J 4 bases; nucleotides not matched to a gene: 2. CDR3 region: CASSQGQLYGYTF. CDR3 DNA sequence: TGTGCCAGCAGCCAGGGACAGCTCTATGGCTACACCTTC.

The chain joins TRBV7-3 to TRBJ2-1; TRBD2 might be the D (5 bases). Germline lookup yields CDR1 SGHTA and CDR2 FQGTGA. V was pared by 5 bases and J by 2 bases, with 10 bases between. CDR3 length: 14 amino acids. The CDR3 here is CASSPSPTYNEQFF. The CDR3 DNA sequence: TGTGCCAGCAGCCCTAGCCCTACCTACAATGAGCAGTTCTTC.

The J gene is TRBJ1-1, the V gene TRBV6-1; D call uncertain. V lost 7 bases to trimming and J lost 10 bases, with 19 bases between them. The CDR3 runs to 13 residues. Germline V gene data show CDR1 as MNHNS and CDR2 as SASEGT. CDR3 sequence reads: CASTESRRSRAFF. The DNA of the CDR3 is TGTGCCAGCACCGAGTCTAGGCGGAGCCGAGCTTTCTTT.